A selection of T cell receptor beta chains follows, all from one sample in a study of cytomegalovirus exposure and HLA in healthy donors. TCRdb's table, derived via immunoSEQ multiplex PCR, lists solely in-frame clones and lacks some. The table records tens of thousands of clones, 65% to 85% of them present only once. The sequenced material came from PBMCs. These TCRs come from a man aged 45-65 years in good health and CMV-seronegative. The CDR3 runs from the conserved cysteine through the conserved F or W. A D gene is named only where the DNA matches it firmly. A clone size is listed for some rows: how often the clone was seen (once, few, many), or a class if it is expanded.

v_gene	abundance	j_gene	len	d_gene	CDR3nt	CDR3aa
TRBV6-4	few	TRBJ2-3	15	TRBD1	TGTGCCAGCAGCGCCGGGACAGGGGGCGCAGATACGCAGTATTTT	CASSAGTGGADTQYF
TRBV10-3	-	TRBJ2-1	13	-	TGTGCCATCAGCCAGGGATGGAAGGATGAGCAGTTCTTC	CAISQGWKDEQFF
TRBV9	-	TRBJ2-7	14	TRBD1	TGTGCCAGCAGCTTTGAGGGACAGGGGTTCGAGCAGTACTTC	CASSFEGQGFEQYF
TRBV4-1	-	TRBJ2-7	17	-	TGCGCCAGCAGCCCCCTATTAGCAACCAGCGGTGGCTACGAGCAGTACTTC	CASSPLLATSGGYEQYF
TRBV5-1	few	TRBJ2-7	15	-	TGCGCCAGCAGCTCGATGACTAGTTTGGGTTACGAGCAGTACTTC	CASSSMTSLGYEQYF
TRBV28	-	TRBJ1-2	15	TRBD1	TGTGCCAGCAGTTCCCCGACAGGGACGGACTATGGCTACACCTTC	CASSSPTGTDYGYTF
TRBV11-1	-	TRBJ2-7	14	TRBD1	TGTGCCAGCAGCTTAGTCGGGACAGCCTACGAGCAGTACTTC	CASSLVGTAYEQYF
TRBV19	few	TRBJ2-7	13	TRBD1	TGTGCCAGTAGTTCTGGGACAGCGAGCGAGCAGTACTTC	CASSSGTASEQYF
TRBV27	-	TRBJ2-7	15	TRBD1	TGTGCCAGCAGTCTCGCCGGGACAGGGGGGTACGAGCAGTACTTC	CASSLAGTGGYEQYF
TRBV7-3	-	TRBJ2-3	16	TRBD2	TGTGCCAGCAGCACGGGGACTAGCGGGGCCGCAGATACGCAGTATTTT	CASSTGTSGAADTQYF
TRBV7-3	once	TRBJ2-1	14	-	TGTGCCAGCAGCTTAACCTGGGACACCAGAGAGCAGTTCTTC	CASSLTWDTREQFF
TRBV19	-	TRBJ2-5	14	-	TGTGCCGGTAGTTCAACGGGGTTTCAAGAGACCCAGTACTTC	CAGSSTGFQETQYF
TRBV6-6	-	TRBJ2-7	13	TRBD2	TGTGCCAGCTCCCCGGGAGGGGTACTGGAGCAGTACTTC	CASSPGGVLEQYF
TRBV19	-	TRBJ1-2	18	-	TGTGCCAGTAGTATATTTGTAGGACACACCTCGTCTAACTATGGCTACACCTTC	CASSIFVGHTSSNYGYTF
TRBV5-1	-	TRBJ2-1	14	-	TGCGCCAGCAGCTTGATGGGAGTCGCAGATGAGCAGTTCTTC	CASSLMGVADEQFF
TRBV7-2	-	TRBJ1-2	16	TRBD1	TGTGCCAGCAGCTCCCAGACAGGGCGGAGTGGCTATGGCTACACCTTC	CASSSQTGRSGYGYTF
TRBV10-2	once	TRBJ2-1	14	-	TGCGCCACCGGCGGAGGCAGCTCCTACAATGAGCAGTTCTTC	CATGGGSSYNEQFF
TRBV7-9	-	TRBJ2-2	15	TRBD1	TGTGCCAGCAGCTCCGACAGGGGTAGAGCCGGGGAGCTGTTTTTT	CASSSDRGRAGELFF
TRBV19	-	TRBJ2-6	17	TRBD1	TGTGCCAGTAGGAGAGGACAGGGTTTCGCTGGGGCCAACGTCCTGACTTTC	CASRRGQGFAGANVLTF
TRBV10-3	-	TRBJ1-1	14	-	TGTGCCAACGCAAAGGGGGGGAGTGGGACTGAAGCTTTCTTT	CANAKGGSGTEAFF
TRBV6-4	-	TRBJ2-3	15	TRBD2	TGTGCCAGCAGTGACACTAGCGGGGGCACAGATACGCAGTATTTT	CASSDTSGGTDTQYF
TRBV18	-	TRBJ1-5	14	-	TGTGCCAGCTCCTACGCAGGTAGCAATCAGCCCCAGCATTTT	CASSYAGSNQPQHF
TRBV5-6	-	TRBJ1-2	15	TRBD1	TGTGCCAGCAGCCCCCGGGACAGGAGCTTCTATGGCTACACCTTC	CASSPRDRSFYGYTF
TRBV6-5	-	TRBJ2-1	15	-	TGTGCCAGCAGTTTAACTAGTGTCCCTTACAATGAGCAGTTCTTC	CASSLTSVPYNEQFF
TRBV19	-	TRBJ2-1	15	TRBD2	TGTGCCAGTAGGGCCCGGGGGGGCGGGGGGAATGAGCAGTTCTTC	CASRARGGGGNEQFF
TRBV30	once	TRBJ1-1	14	TRBD1	TGTGCCTGGAGTGCAGGGGGCGGAAACACTGAAGCTTTCTTT	CAWSAGGGNTEAFF